Listed below are T cell receptor beta chains from one sample, sequenced in a study of T cells in tuberculosis. Profiling relied on immunoSEQ multiplex PCR, and the TCRdb table lists in-frame clones only, not all of them. The sample contains about 32,000 clones, 94% of which appear only once. Sequenced: PBMCs. The receptors derive from a donor aged 10 to 29 with latent tuberculosis or without tuberculosis infection. CDR3s include the opening cysteine and the closing phenylalanine or tryptophan. A D gene is named only where the DNA matches it firmly. Clone size, where shown, is once, few, many, or a class for clones that have expanded.

D: .; V: TRBV10-3; J: TRBJ2-3; size: .; length: 15; DNA: TGTGCCATCCACCCCCGCGGGGTTGAAACAGATACGCAGTATTTT; CDR3: CAIHPRGVETDTQYF
D: .; V: TRBV6-1; J: TRBJ1-1; size: once; length: 16; DNA: TGTGCCAGCAGTGAACGGTGGGGCGGGGAGAACACTGAAGCTTTCTTT; CDR3: CASSERWGGENTEAFF
D: .; V: TRBV5-1; J: TRBJ1-2; size: .; length: 13; DNA: TGCGCCAGCAGCCTAGGACAGCTTAACGGCTACACCTTC; CDR3: CASSLGQLNGYTF
D: .; V: TRBV4-2; J: TRBJ2-7; size: .; length: 14; DNA: TGTGCCAGCAGCCACGTTGGACAGTCCTACGAGCAGTACTTC; CDR3: CASSHVGQSYEQYF
D: .; V: TRBV9; J: TRBJ1-1; size: .; length: 13; DNA: TGTGCCAGCAGCTCACAGGGGAACACTGAAGCTTTCTTT; CDR3: CASSSQGNTEAFF
D: .; V: TRBV28; J: TRBJ2-3; size: .; length: 14; DNA: TGTGCCAGCAGTTTATTCGCACGCCCGGTTGCGCAGTATTTT; CDR3: CASSLFARPVAQYF
D: TRBD1; V: TRBV5-1; J: TRBJ2-2; size: .; length: 14; DNA: TGCGCCAGCAGCCTGACAGGGGACACCGGGGAGCTGTTTTTT; CDR3: CASSLTGDTGELFF
D: .; V: TRBV10-3; J: TRBJ1-2; size: .; length: 12; DNA: TGTGCCATCAGTGAGGGGCAGCTCCGCTACACCTTC; CDR3: CAISEGQLRYTF
D: TRBD1; V: TRBV7-9; J: TRBJ1-1; size: .; length: 14; DNA: TGTGCCAGCAGCTCCCAGGGGGGTTACACTGAAGCTTTCTTT; CDR3: CASSSQGGYTEAFF
D: .; V: TRBV28; J: TRBJ2-7; size: .; length: 16; DNA: TGTGCCAGCAGCGTGCTTGCTTTGGACAAGACCTACGAGCAGTACTTC; CDR3: CASSVLALDKTYEQYF
D: TRBD2; V: TRBV5-1; J: TRBJ2-2; size: .; length: 15; DNA: TGCGCCAGCAGCCTGGGACTAGTGAGGACCGGGGAGCTGTTTTTT; CDR3: CASSLGLVRTGELFF
D: TRBD1; V: TRBV4-1; J: TRBJ2-7; size: .; length: 19; DNA: TGCGCCAGCAGCCGCAGCCCCCGTTCCGGGACAGGGAACTCCTACGAGCAGTACTTC; CDR3: CASSRSPRSGTGNSYEQYF
D: .; V: TRBV11-2; J: TRBJ2-2; size: .; length: 16; DNA: TGTGCCAGCAGCCCCCGGTTTAGTCTGCACACCGGGGAGCTGTTTTTT; CDR3: CASSPRFSLHTGELFF
D: .; V: TRBV7-9; J: TRBJ2-1; size: .; length: 17; DNA: TGTGCCAGCAGCTCACCCCGGGACTCCAGCTCCTACAATGAGCAGTTCTTC; CDR3: CASSSPRDSSSYNEQFF
D: .; V: TRBV7-9; J: TRBJ1-2; size: .; length: 14; DNA: TGTGCCAGCAGCTTAGGTCCGGGTACCTATGGCTACACCTTC; CDR3: CASSLGPGTYGYTF
D: .; V: TRBV15; J: TRBJ2-5; size: .; length: 16; DNA: TGTGCCACCAGCAGGTTGGACAGACGCTCGACGGAGACCCAGTACTTC; CDR3: CATSRLDRRSTETQYF
D: TRBD1; V: TRBV7-3; J: TRBJ1-1; size: .; length: 15; DNA: TGTGCCAGCAGCTTAACCCCCGGACAGGAGTCAAAAGCTTTCTTT; CDR3: CASSLTPGQESKAFF
D: .; V: TRBV30; J: TRBJ1-1; size: .; length: 12; DNA: TGTGCCTGGAGTTCAGCGGGACTTACGGCTTTCTTT; CDR3: CAWSSAGLTAFF
D: TRBD1; V: TRBV7-8; J: TRBJ1-1; size: once; length: 15; DNA: TGTGCCAGCAGCCCACTGGGACAGCGGAACACTGAAGCTTTCTTT; CDR3: CASSPLGQRNTEAFF
D: .; V: TRBV11-2; J: TRBJ1-1; size: .; length: 15; DNA: TGTGCCAGCAGCTTAGGGCGGGTGCTGAACACTGAAGCTTTCTTT; CDR3: CASSLGRVLNTEAFF
D: TRBD2; V: TRBV4-1; J: TRBJ2-5; size: .; length: 17; DNA: TGCGCCAGCAGCGATGGGACTAGCGGAAAGACGAGAGAGACCCAGTACTTC; CDR3: CASSDGTSGKTRETQYF
D: .; V: TRBV6-1; J: TRBJ2-1; size: .; length: 10; DNA: TGTGCCACCTTGAACTATGAGCAGTTCTTC; CDR3: CATLNYEQFF
D: TRBD2; V: TRBV30; J: TRBJ2-3; size: once; length: 14; DNA: TGTGCCTGGGGTAGGGCGGGAGCCGCAGATACGCAGTATTTT; CDR3: CAWGRAGAADTQYF
D: TRBD2; V: TRBV29-1; J: TRBJ2-3; size: .; length: 14; DNA: TGCAGCGTTGGACTAGCGGAGAGAGAAGATACGCAGTATTTT; CDR3: CSVGLAEREDTQYF
D: TRBD2; V: TRBV18; J: TRBJ2-1; size: .; length: 20; DNA: TGTGCCAGCTCACTGAAAGGGGGGCAGGGACTAGCGGGAGTCTACAATGAGCAGTTCTTC; CDR3: CASSLKGGQGLAGVYNEQFF
D: TRBD2; V: TRBV7-6; J: TRBJ2-7; size: .; length: 15; DNA: TGTGCCAGCAGCTCGTCACTAGCGGGAAACTACGAGCAGTACTTC; CDR3: CASSSSLAGNYEQYF
D: .; V: TRBV30; J: TRBJ1-1; size: .; length: 13; DNA: TGTGCCTGGAGTGGGGCACAGAACACTGAAGCTTTCTTT; CDR3: CAWSGAQNTEAFF
D: .; V: TRBV6-5; J: TRBJ2-2; size: .; length: 11; DNA: TGTGCCAGCAGCCGGGCCGGGGAGCTGTTTTTT; CDR3: CASSRAGELFF
D: TRBD2; V: TRBV9; J: TRBJ2-3; size: .; length: 15; DNA: TGTGCCAGCAGCGTGGGGGAGGGGAACACAGATACGCAGTATTTT; CDR3: CASSVGEGNTDTQYF
D: .; V: TRBV7-2; J: TRBJ2-7; size: .; length: 14; DNA: TGTGCCAGCGGCGTCGACACCAGCTCCTACGAGCAGTACTTC; CDR3: CASGVDTSSYEQYF
D: .; V: TRBV28; J: TRBJ2-1; size: .; length: 10; DNA: TGTGCCGCAGGGCAACGTGAGCAGTTCTTC; CDR3: CAAGQREQFF
D: .; V: TRBV7-2; J: TRBJ2-7; size: .; length: 16; DNA: TGTGCCAGCAGCTTAGCTGTATTCGGAGGCCGTTACGAGCAGTACTTC; CDR3: CASSLAVFGGRYEQYF
D: .; V: TRBV30; J: TRBJ2-7; size: .; length: 13; DNA: TGTGCCTGGAGGAAGGACAGCTCCTACGAGCAGTACTTC; CDR3: CAWRKDSSYEQYF